This TCR beta chain emerged from a study of control samples from healthy donors and cancer patients. CDR1 and CDR2 from the germline V gene are MDHEN and SYDVKM. Trimming removed 2 bases at V and 5 bases at J, with 13 bases between. The CDR3 is made up of 15 amino acids. This table comes from immunoSEQ multiplex PCR, and its TCRdb copy is limited to in-frame clones, with some not included. The data contain 400,000 to 500,000 clones, 90% of them singletons. This receptor was taken from a man in his forties or fifties with head and neck cancer. The V and J genes are TRBV28 and TRBJ1-5, with D perhaps matching TRBD1 (6 bases). Material for sequencing was PBMCs. The CDR3 nucleotides read TGTGCCAGCAGTTTACTGGACAGTAACCATCAGCCCCAGCATTTT. This encodes CASSLLDSNHQPQHF.